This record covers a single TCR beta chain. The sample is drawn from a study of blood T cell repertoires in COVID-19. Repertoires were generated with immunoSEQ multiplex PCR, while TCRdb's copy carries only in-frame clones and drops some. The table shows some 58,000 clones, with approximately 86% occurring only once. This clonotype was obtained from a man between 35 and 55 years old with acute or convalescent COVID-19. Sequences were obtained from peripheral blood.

CDR3 sequence (DNA): TGTGCCAGCAGCGTAAATACAGGGACATACTCACCCCTCCACTTT. It encodes CASSVNTGTYSPLHF. The genes are TRBV9 and TRBJ1-6; tentative D call: TRBD1 (6 bases). This CDR3 is built from 15 residues. Germline V lookup: CDR1 SGDLS, CDR2 YYNGEE. The V end lost 1 base, the J end lost 10 bases, and 15 bases lay between the germline ends. Variable domain in full (rest from reference TRBV9 and TRBJ1-6): DSGVTQTPKHLITATGQRVTLRCSPRSGDLSVYWYQQSLDQGLQFLIQYYNGEERAKGNILERFSAQQFPDLHSELNLSSLELGDSALYFCASSVNTGTYSPLHFGNGTRLTVT.